These 5 T cell receptor beta chains originate from one sample sequenced in a study of T cells after yellow fever vaccination (dated by TCRdb to about 2019). The method behind the library was 5' RACE. TCRdb lists the instrument as Illumina NovaSeq 6000. The raw public data were reprocessed by TCRdb itself: fastp quality trimming at Q25, MiXCR clonotype calling, in-frame beta chains only. Rows merge per CDR3 protein into single entries with the most common DNA and genes. Here the sample has about 320,000 distinct CDR3 sequences; approximately 11% occur a single time. In total, the top ten clones hold approximately 3% of the sample. The sample's treatment or condition label, decoded: live attenuated yellow fever vaccine strain. Sequencing was performed on CD4+ T cells sorted from PBMCs, taken 45 days after the yellow fever booster vaccination. The receptors shown here come from a man younger than 35 who received the YFV17D yellow fever vaccine.

This clonotype has more than one count but fewer than ten. The chain recombines TRBV5-1 with TRBJ1-3, with 8 positions matching TRBD1. The CDR3 covers 16 residues. In germline, CDR1 is SGHRS, CDR2 YFSETQ. V shed 0 bases and J 0 bases; nucleotides not matched to a gene: 2. CDR3 sequence: CASSLVGQVSGNTIYF. In nucleotides, the CDR3 is TGCGCCAGCAGCTTGGTGGGACAGGTCTCTGGAAACACCATATATTTT.

This clonotype was detected a few times. The V gene is TRBV7-9, the J gene TRBJ2-3; 7 bases map to TRBD2. V was pared by 7 bases and J by 4 bases, with 8 bases of the junction left unmatched. The CDR3 totals 14 residues. CDR1 and CDR2 from the germline V gene are SEHNR and FQNEAQ (reference sequence). The CDR3, as DNA: TGTGCCAGCAACCGAGCGGGGTCGGCAGATACGCAGTATTTT. It encodes CASNRAGSADTQYF.

The chain combines TRBV20-1 with TRBJ2-1; D is undetermined. V was shortened by 1 base and J by 0 bases, with 13 bases between the two germline ends. The CDR3 covers 16 residues. Germline lookup yields CDR1 DFQATT and CDR2 SNEGSKA (reference sequence). The CDR3 coding sequence is TGCAGTGCTAGAGCCTCCCAGGCAGACTCCTACAATGAGCAGTTCTTC. Amino acids: CSARASQADSYNEQFF.

This clonotype was seen a few times. V and J are TRBV5-1 and TRBJ1-1; possible D gene TRBD1, 5 bases. This CDR3 comprises 14 residues. The ends were cut back, 0 bases at V and 3 bases at J, with 9 bases in the middle. Germline CDR1 and CDR2: SGHRS and YFSETQ. CDR3 residues: CASSLVGVDTEAFF. In DNA, the CDR3 is TGCGCCAGCAGCTTGGTAGGGGTCGACACTGAAGCTTTCTTT.

At least ten counts were recorded for this clonotype. In DNA, the CDR3 is TGCAGTGCTGGATCCCTAGCGGGGGGAACCTACAATGAGCAGTTCTTC. Protein product: CSAGSLAGGTYNEQFF. This sequence joins TRBV20-1 and TRBJ2-1; 11 bases map to TRBD2. The CDR3 is 16 residues long. Trimming cost V 5 bases and J 2 bases; bases outside gene matches: 8. In germline, CDR1 is DFQATT, CDR2 SNEGSKA (reference sequence).